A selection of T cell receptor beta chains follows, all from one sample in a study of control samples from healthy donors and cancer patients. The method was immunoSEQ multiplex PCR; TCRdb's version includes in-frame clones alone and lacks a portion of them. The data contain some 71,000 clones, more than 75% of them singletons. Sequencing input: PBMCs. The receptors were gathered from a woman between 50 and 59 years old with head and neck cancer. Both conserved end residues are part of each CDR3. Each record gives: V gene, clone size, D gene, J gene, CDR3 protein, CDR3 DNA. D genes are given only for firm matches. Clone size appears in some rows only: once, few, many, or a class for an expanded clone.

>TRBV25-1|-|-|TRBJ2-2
CASTVGNTGELFF
TGTGCCAGCACCGTGGGGAACACCGGGGAGCTGTTTTTT
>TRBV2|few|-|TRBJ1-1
CASSEGTYTEAFF
TGTGCCAGCAGTGAAGGGACATACACTGAAGCTTTCTTT
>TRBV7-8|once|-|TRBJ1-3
CASSLDRMTGNTIYF
TGTGCCAGCAGCTTAGACAGGATGACTGGAAACACCATATATTTT
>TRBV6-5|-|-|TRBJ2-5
CASNPGEFETQYF
TGTGCCAGCAACCCAGGGGAGTTCGAGACCCAGTACTTC
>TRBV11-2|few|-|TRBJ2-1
CASSLGMGAPTGEQFF
TGTGCCAGCAGCTTAGGGATGGGGGCCCCGACCGGTGAGCAGTTCTTC
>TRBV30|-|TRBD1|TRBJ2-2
CAWMDRGHSGELFF
TGTGCCTGGATGGACAGGGGGCATAGCGGGGAGCTGTTTTTT
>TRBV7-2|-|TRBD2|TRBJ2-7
CASSSPGLAGSRYEQYF
TGTGCCAGCAGCTCGCCGGGACTAGCGGGGTCCCGCTACGAGCAGTACTTC
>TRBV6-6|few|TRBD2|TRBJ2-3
CASSPRLAGGPADTQYF
TGTGCCAGCAGTCCGCGACTAGCGGGGGGGCCTGCAGATACGCAGTATTTT
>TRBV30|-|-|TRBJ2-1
CAWSVSGPPGNEQFF
TGTGCCTGGAGTGTGTCGGGACCCCCAGGTAATGAGCAGTTCTTC
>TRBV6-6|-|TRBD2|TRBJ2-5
CASRDSSGGQETQYF
TGTGCCAGCAGAGACTCTAGCGGGGGGCAAGAGACCCAGTACTTC
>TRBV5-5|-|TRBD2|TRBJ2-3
CASSLVGGGAWTDTQYF
TGTGCCAGCAGCTTGGTGGGCGGGGGGGCTTGGACAGATACGCAGTATTTT
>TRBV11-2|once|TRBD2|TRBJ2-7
CASTPTSGGLTYEQYF
TGTGCCAGCACCCCGACTAGCGGGGGGCTTACCTACGAGCAGTACTTC
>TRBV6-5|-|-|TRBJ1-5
CASQNSVNQPQHF
TGTGCCAGCCAAAACAGCGTCAATCAGCCCCAGCATTTT
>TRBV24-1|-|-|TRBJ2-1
CATSADIGEQFF
TGTGCCACCAGTGCCGACATCGGTGAGCAGTTCTTC
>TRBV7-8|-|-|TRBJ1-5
CASSSRVPVGQPQHF
TGTGCCAGCAGCTCCCGAGTTCCCGTCGGGCAGCCCCAGCATTTT
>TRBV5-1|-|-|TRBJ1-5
CASRRKGVGEIQPQHF
TGCGCCAGCAGAAGAAAAGGGGTCGGGGAAATTCAGCCCCAGCATTTT
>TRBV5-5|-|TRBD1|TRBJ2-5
CASSRQGGQETQYF
TGTGCCAGCAGCCGACAGGGCGGGCAAGAGACCCAGTACTTC
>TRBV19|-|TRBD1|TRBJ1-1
CASRGQMNTEAFF
TGTGCCAGTAGGGGACAGATGAACACTGAAGCTTTCTTT
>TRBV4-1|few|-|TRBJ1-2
CASSYAGSLTLNYGYTF
TGCGCCAGCAGCTATGCAGGCTCTTTAACCCTTAACTATGGCTACACCTTC
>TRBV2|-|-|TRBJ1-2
CASSEVEGRYGYTF
TGTGCCAGCAGTGAAGTCGAGGGACGCTATGGCTACACCTTC
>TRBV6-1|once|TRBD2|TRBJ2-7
CASSEGGGGGSYEQYF
TGTGCCAGCAGTGAAGGGGGCGGGGGGGGCTCCTACGAGCAGTACTTC
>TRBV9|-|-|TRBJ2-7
CASSVGTGTIYEQYF
TGTGCCAGCAGCGTAGGGACCGGGACAATTTACGAGCAGTACTTC
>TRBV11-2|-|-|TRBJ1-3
CASSLDGDTIYF
TGTGCCAGCAGCTTAGATGGCGACACCATATATTTT
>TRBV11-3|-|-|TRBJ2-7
CASSSRSSYEQYF
TGTGCCAGCAGCTCCAGGAGCTCCTACGAGCAGTACTTC
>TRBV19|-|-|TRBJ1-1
CASAPGAPNTEAFF
TGTGCCAGTGCCCCTGGGGCTCCGAACACTGAAGCTTTCTTT
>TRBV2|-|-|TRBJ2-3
CASSDAAQYF
TGTGCCAGCAGTGACGCGGCGCAGTATTTT
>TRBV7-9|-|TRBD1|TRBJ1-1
CASGWTGGQGTEAFF
TGTGCCAGCGGGTGGACAGGGGGCCAGGGCACTGAAGCTTTCTTT
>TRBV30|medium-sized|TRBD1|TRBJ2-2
CAWSVRGLTTGELFF
TGTGCCTGGAGTGTCAGGGGGCTTACCACCGGGGAGCTGTTTTTT
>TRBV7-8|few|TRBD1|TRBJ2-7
CASSGRTGTVSAYEQYF
TGTGCCAGCAGCGGTCGGACAGGAACCGTCTCAGCCTACGAGCAGTACTTC
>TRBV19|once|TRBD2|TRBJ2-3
CASSKRGPSTDTQYF
TGTGCCAGTAGTAAGCGGGGCCCTAGCACAGATACGCAGTATTTT
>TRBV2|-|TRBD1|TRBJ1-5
CASSEQGAGQPQHF
TGTGCCAGCAGTGAGCAGGGGGCTGGGCAGCCCCAGCATTTT
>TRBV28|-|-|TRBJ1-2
CASSLVVGYGYTF
TGTGCCAGCAGTTTAGTGGTAGGGTATGGCTACACCTTC
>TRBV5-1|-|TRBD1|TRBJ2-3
CASSHDRGKDTQYF
TGCGCCAGCAGCCATGACAGGGGGAAAGATACGCAGTATTTT
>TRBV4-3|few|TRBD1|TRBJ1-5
CASSQATTGDYSNQPQHF
TGCGCCAGCAGCCAAGCAACGACAGGGGATTATAGCAATCAGCCCCAGCATTTT